These 29 T cell receptor beta chains were sequenced from one sample in a study of T cell repertoires in cytomegalovirus infection. Which antigens these TCRs recognize remains unknown. TCRdb reprocessed the reads with MiXCR, giving one entry per CDR3 protein. In the table there are about 270,000 distinct CDR3 sequences, roughly 21% of which are singletons. Sequenced material: cultured PBMCs, taken from culture after CMV antigen stimulation. The receptors originated from a human donor in good health (CMV status not recorded). Some clones in this sample may be carry-over from other donors' samples.

V is TRBV12-5 and J is TRBJ1-3; D remains unclear. Germline CDR1 is LGHNT and CDR2 is FRNRAP. The CDR3 loop spans 13 amino acids. Deletions cut 6 bases from V and 0 bases from J, with 6 bases between. The CDR3 spells CASGPLSGNTIYF. DNA of the CDR3: TGTGCTAGTGGGCCTCTCTCTGGAAACACCATATATTTT.

This clonotype was detected only a few times. V gene TRBV7-9 combines with J gene TRBJ2-7; the match to TRBD2 covers 8 bases. The ends lost 5 bases at V and 4 bases at J; junction bases unmatched: 10. Germline V gene data show CDR1 as SEHNR and CDR2 as FQNEAQ (reference sequence). The CDR3 has 15 amino acids. CDR3 residues: CASSLSGGRSYEQYF. DNA of the CDR3: TGTGCCAGCAGCCTCTCGGGCGGGAGGTCTTACGAGCAGTACTTC.

The chain uses TRBV9 and TRBJ2-5, with unresolved D. Germline CDR1 SGDLS, CDR2 YYNGEE. Trimming shortened V by 4 bases and J by 0 bases, and 10 bases separated the two germline ends. The length of the CDR3 is 14 residues. The CDR3 DNA reads as TGTGCCAGCAGCCGAGGTGGGGACCAAGAGACCCAGTACTTC. This sequence encodes CASSRGGDQETQYF. The entire variable domain, with the rest obtained from reference TRBV9 and TRBJ2-5, is as follows: DSGVTQTPKHLITATGQRVTLRCSPRSGDLSVYWYQQSLDQGLQFLIQYYNGEERAKGNILERFSAQQFPDLHSELNLSSLELGDSALYFCASSRGGDQETQYFGPGTRLLVL.

This clonotype was found a few times. V usage is TRBV7-6 and J usage is TRBJ1-1, with 7 nucleotides matching TRBD1. Germline-derived CDR1 and CDR2 are SGHVS and FNYEAQ. V lost 1 base and J lost 10; bases outside the gene matches: 9. This CDR3 is built from 14 residues. Here the CDR3 DNA reads TGTGCCAGCAGCTTAGTCCCAGGGGGTATAGGAGCTTTCTTT. This encodes CASSLVPGGIGAFF.

This clonotype was seen a single time. The CDR3 coding sequence is TGTGCCAGCAGCCGCGGGTGGGGGGAGCTGTTTTTT. Protein product: CASSRGWGELFF. The rearrangement uses TRBV6-5 and TRBJ2-2; D perhaps matches TRBD2 (5 bases). Germline CDR1 reads MNHEY; CDR2 reads SVGAGI. V lost 6 bases and J 8 bases, leaving 10 bases between the germline ends. This CDR3 contains 12 residues.

The chain links TRBV11-2 to TRBJ2-2; D not resolved. V lost 0 bases and J lost 3, with 11 bases in between. This CDR3 has 16 amino acids. Germline V gene sequence: CDR1 SGHAT, CDR2 FQNNGV. The CDR3 sequence is CASSLEGKRDTGELFF. CDR3 DNA sequence: TGTGCCAGCAGCTTAGAGGGTAAACGGGACACCGGGGAGCTGTTTTTT. The complete variable domain, with remaining parts taken from reference TRBV11-2 and TRBJ2-2, reads EAGVAQSPRYKIIEKRQSVAFWCNPISGHATLYWYQQILGQGPKLLIQFQNNGVVDDSQLPKDRFSAERLKGVDSTLKIQPAKLEDSAVYLCASSLEGKRDTGELFFGEGSRLTVL.

This clonotype has more than one count but fewer than ten. The chain recombines TRBV6-4 with TRBJ2-3, with 8 positions matching TRBD2. The CDR3 runs 16 residues. From germline, CDR1 is MRHNA and CDR2 SNTAGT. Germline trimming cut 5 bases from V and 3 bases from J; bases unmatched to any gene: 10. The CDR3 protein is CASSPLAGMGTDTQYF. As DNA, the CDR3 is TGTGCCAGCAGTCCCTTAGCGGGAATGGGGACAGATACGCAGTATTTT.

Concerning this clonotype: A much larger clone lies a single base off, so this may be a read error. This rearrangement joins TRBV7-6 to TRBJ2-1; no firm D call. The CDR3 sequence is 15 residues long. Germline V gene sequence: CDR1 SGHVS, CDR2 FNYEAQ. The CDR3 spells CASSSGLLGYDEQFF. CDR3 nucleotides: TGTGCCAGCAGCTCAGGTCTGTTGGGCTACGATGAGCAGTTCTTC.

A single count supports this clonotype. The chain recombines TRBV19 with TRBJ2-3, with D maybe TRBD1 (6 bases). V dropped 6 bases and J dropped 4 bases, with 17 bases sitting between them. The CDR3 is made up of 15 amino acids. CDR1 and CDR2 from the germline V gene are LNHDA and SQIVND (reference sequence). The CDR3 nucleotides read TGTGCCAGTAGCCATACTTGGACAGCAGCAGATACGCAGTATTTT. It codes for CASSHTWTAADTQYF.

This clonotype was recorded a few times. Compared with germline, one end of the junction differs, possibly owing to a read error. The chain joins TRBV12-3 or TRBV12-4 to TRBJ2-1; perhaps TRBD2 as D (5 bases). CDR3 length: 14 residues. CDR3 sequence reads: CASSIAFIEDEQFF. The CDR3 region has the DNA TGTGCCAGCAGTATAGCGTTTATTGAGGATGAGCAGTTCTTC.

Many counts were recorded for this clonotype. This rearrangement joins TRBV7-8 to TRBJ2-1; TRBD2 is a possible D gene (5 bases). Trimming left V 3 bases short and J 8 bases short, with 14 bases between. The CDR3 contains 14 residues. Germline CDR1 and CDR2: SGHVS and FQNEAQ. The CDR3 DNA is TGTGCCAGCAGCTTGACGTCCGGGATATATGAGCAGTTCTTC. Its translation: CASSLTSGIYEQFF.

This chain uses TRBV27 with TRBJ1-2; D not certain. V was shortened by 4 bases and J by 3 bases, with 9 bases between the two germline ends. The CDR3 loop spans 13 amino acids. Germline V CDR1 and CDR2: MNHEY, SMNVEV (reference sequence). The CDR3 loop is CASSSVGYYGYTF. CDR3 nucleotides: TGTGCCAGCAGTTCGGTGGGTTACTATGGCTACACCTTC.

This clonotype has a count of ten or more. The V gene is TRBV28, the J gene TRBJ1-2; D perhaps matches TRBD1 (6 bases). Germline V gene data show CDR1 as MDHEN and CDR2 as SYDVKM. Between the trimmed V and J ends, which lost 6 bases and 5 bases, there was a span of 19 bases. CDR3 length: 15 residues. The CDR3: CASSLMNRVLYGYTF. CDR3 nucleotide sequence: TGTGCCAGCAGCTTAATGAACAGGGTTTTGTATGGCTACACCTTC.

This clonotype was seen ten or more times. The chain has TRBV7-8 and TRBJ1-1, with unresolved D. Germline loops: CDR1 SGHVS, CDR2 FQNEAQ. CDR3 size: 13 residues. Trimming left V 5 bases short and J 4 bases short, with 11 bases between. CDR3 sequence reads: CASSPDVSTEAFF. The CDR3 DNA is TGTGCCAGCAGCCCGGACGTTTCCACTGAAGCTTTCTTT.

There are many counts of this clonotype. This rearrangement joins TRBV12-3 or TRBV12-4 to TRBJ2-2; D is possibly TRBD2 (5 bases). Trimming removed 5 bases at V and 2 bases at J, with 9 bases between. The CDR3 is 14 amino acids. The DNA for the CDR3 is TGTGCCAGCAGTCCGAGCGGAAACACCGGGGAGCTGTTTTTT. Translating gives CASSPSGNTGELFF.

The sample holds many counts of this clonotype. The chain links TRBV7-2 to TRBJ2-1; 7 nucleotides line up with TRBD2. The CDR3 contains 16 residues. J gave up 0 bases and V 5 bases, and 7 bases lay outside the gene matches. From germline, CDR1 is SGHTA and CDR2 FQGNSA. CDR3: CASSPTSDYSYNEQFF. In DNA form, the CDR3 reads TGTGCCAGCAGCCCTACTAGCGACTACTCCTACAATGAGCAGTTCTTC.

The V gene is TRBV11-3, the J gene TRBJ1-1; D remains unclear. This CDR3 comprises 14 residues. Looked up from germline, CDR1 is SGHNT and CDR2 is YENEEA. The germline V and J ends were trimmed by 5 bases and 3 bases, with 13 bases remaining between them. The CDR3 sequence: CASSPEVWDTEAFF. The CDR3 coding sequence is TGTGCCAGCAGCCCAGAGGTCTGGGACACTGAAGCTTTCTTT.

The V and J genes are TRBV5-6 and TRBJ2-1; the match to TRBD2 covers 8 bases. CDR1 SGHDT and CDR2 YYEEEE come from the germline V gene. The CDR3 covers 18 residues. J lost 6 bases, V lost 2 bases, and 16 bases had no gene match. CDR3 coding DNA: TGTGCCAGCAGCTTCGTGGGGAACGGGAGGGTTCGTTCCAATGAGCAGTTCTTC. Translating gives CASSFVGNGRVRSNEQFF. The full variable domain, its missing parts supplied by reference TRBV5-6 and TRBJ2-1, is DAGVTQSPTHLIKTRGQQVTLRCSPKSGHDTVSWYQQALGQGPQFIFQYYEEEERQRGNFPDRFSGHQFPNYSSELNVNALLLGDSALYLCASSFVGNGRVRSNEQFFGPGTRLTVL.

This clonotype was counted only a few times. V gene TRBV7-9 combines with J gene TRBJ2-1; a weak D match, TRBD1 (5 bases). The V gene lost 3 bases and the J gene lost 5 bases, with 14 bases spanning the gap. Germline CDR1 reads SEHNR; CDR2 reads FQNEAQ (reference sequence). This CDR3 is 15 amino acids long. CDR3 DNA: TGTGCCAGCAGCTTTAGTGACAGAGCTGACAATGAGCAGTTCTTC. Its translation: CASSFSDRADNEQFF.

This clonotype was detected only a few times. This sequence joins TRBV19 and TRBJ1-2, with unresolved D. The ends were cut back, 7 bases at V and 1 base at J, with 7 bases in the middle. This CDR3 is 12 amino acids long. Germline-derived CDR1 and CDR2 are LNHDA and SQIVND (reference sequence). The CDR3 spells CASISGNYGYTF. CDR3 nucleotides: TGTGCCAGTATATCGGGTAACTATGGCTACACCTTC.

V is TRBV12-3 or TRBV12-4 and J is TRBJ2-1, with a tentative D call TRBD1 (7 bases). Deletions cut 1 base from V and 2 bases from J, with 12 bases between. The CDR3 is 16 residues long. CDR3 in DNA: TGTGCCAGCAGTTTAGATTCCAGGGGGGCCTACAATGAGCAGTTCTTC. This codes for CASSLDSRGAYNEQFF.

As regards this clonotype: A much bigger clone sits one base away, suggesting this may be a read error. This chain joins TRBV7-2 and TRBJ2-3; D gene unclear. The length of the CDR3 is 13 residues. The V gene lost 0 bases and the J gene lost 4 bases, with 5 bases spanning the gap. In germline, CDR1 is SGHTA, CDR2 FQGNSA. The CDR3 DNA is TGTACCAGCAGCTTAGCTCTAGCAGATACGCAGTATTTT. Its translation: CTSSLALADTQYF.

The chain is built from TRBV7-9 and TRBJ2-3; 8 bases are shared with TRBD2. From germline, CDR1 is SEHNR and CDR2 FQNEAQ (reference sequence). Trimming cost V 5 bases and J 5 bases; bases outside gene matches: 9. The CDR3 loop spans 15 amino acids. The CDR3 sequence is CASSPWGAGEDTQYF. The CDR3 region has the DNA TGTGCCAGCAGCCCCTGGGGAGCGGGAGAAGATACGCAGTATTTT.

This clonotype has a count of ten or more. Here the CDR3 reads CASSQGPGENNEQFF. The CDR3 bases are TGCGCCAGCAGCCAAGGGCCTGGGGAGAACAATGAGCAGTTCTTC. V is TRBV4-1 and J is TRBJ2-1; maybe TRBD2 (5 bases). The CDR3 length is 15 residues. The germline V gene encodes CDR1 MGHRA and CDR2 YSYEKL. Trimming shortened V by 1 base and J by 5 bases, and 12 bases separated the two germline ends.

On this clonotype: A read error may explain this, as a much larger clone is one base away. V and J are TRBV7-2 and TRBJ2-3, with D possibly being TRBD1 (5 bases). Deletions cut 2 bases from V and 4 bases from J, with 16 bases between. Germline CDR1 and CDR2: SGHTA and FQGNSA. The CDR3 spans 16 residues. The CDR3 sequence: CASSLWVGATSDTQYF. As DNA, the CDR3 is TGTGCCAGCAGCTTATGGGTAGGGGCGACCTCAGATACGCAGTATTTT.

This clonotype was detected only a few times. This sequence joins TRBV7-9 and TRBJ2-5; maybe TRBD2 (5 bases). In germline, CDR1 is SEHNR, CDR2 FQNEAQ (reference sequence). V was clipped by 5 bases and J by 5 bases, with 15 bases between them. The length of the CDR3 is 14 residues. CDR3 bases: TGTGCCAGCAGCCTAAACCTAGCTATTGAGACCCAGTACTTC. It is translated as CASSLNLAIETQYF.

This clonotype was detected a few times. The J gene is TRBJ2-1, the V gene TRBV10-1; 9 bases line up with TRBD2. Germline CDR1 reads WNHNN; CDR2 reads SYGVQD (reference sequence). J lost 8 bases, V lost 3 bases, and 8 bases had no gene match. The CDR3 covers 15 residues. CDR3 coding DNA: TGCGCCAGCAGTGAAGGCGCTAGCGGGACCCATGAGCAGTTCTTC. Residues: CASSEGASGTHEQFF.

This clonotype was observed at least ten times. J is TRBJ2-2 and V is TRBV7-8; perhaps TRBD1 as D (6 bases). V lost 6 bases to trimming and J lost 2 bases, with 7 bases between them. Germline V gene lookup returns CDR1 SGHVS and CDR2 FQNEAQ. The CDR3 sequence is 13 residues long. The CDR3 DNA follows: TGTGCCAGCAGGGACAGTAACACCGGGGAGCTGTTTTTT. This translates into CASRDSNTGELFF.

Only a few counts were recorded for this clonotype. The chain employs TRBV19 and TRBJ2-1, with 7 bases identical to TRBD2. The CDR3 extends over 15 amino acids. Unmatched junction bases numbered 11, after V lost 6 bases and J lost 6 bases. Per the germline V gene, CDR1 is LNHDA and CDR2 is SQIVND (reference sequence). The CDR3 bases are TGTGCCAGTAGCCCTGTGGCGGGAGTGGGCAATGAGCAGTTCTTC. Its protein is CASSPVAGVGNEQFF.